The rows below give T cell receptor beta chains drawn from one sample of a study of technical replicates of blood from a handful of donors. TCRdb keeps only in-frame clones here, not all; method: immunoSEQ multiplex PCR. The repertoire holds 60,000 to 70,000 clones, with approximately 83% as singletons. Sequenced sample: PBMCs. The receptors derive from a human donor in good health. Some clones in this sample may be carry-over from other donors' samples. Each CDR3 is given with its conserved first and last residue. The order of the fields is J gene, V gene, CDR3 length, D gene, clone size, CDR3 protein, CDR3 DNA. The D gene is left open where the match is weak. Rows give clone size only sometimes, using once, few, many, or a class for an expanded clone.

J gene: TRBJ2-5; V gene: TRBV5-6; CDR3 length: 16; D gene: TRBD2; clone size: NA; CDR3 protein: CASRRLAGGYQETQYF; CDR3 DNA: TGTGCCAGCAGACGACTAGCGGGGGGTTACCAAGAGACCCAGTACTTC
J gene: TRBJ2-2; V gene: TRBV7-2; CDR3 length: 14; D gene: TRBD2; clone size: NA; CDR3 protein: CASSRDYYTGELFF; CDR3 DNA: TGTGCCAGCAGCCGGGACTATTACACCGGGGAGCTGTTTTTT
J gene: TRBJ2-7; V gene: TRBV7-9; CDR3 length: 14; D gene: NA; clone size: few; CDR3 protein: CASSLSGTGYEQYF; CDR3 DNA: TGTGCCAGCAGCCTGAGCGGGACAGGCTACGAGCAGTACTTC
J gene: TRBJ2-1; V gene: TRBV5-1; CDR3 length: 15; D gene: TRBD2; clone size: NA; CDR3 protein: CASSLVAGGSNEQFF; CDR3 DNA: TGCGCCAGCAGCTTGGTGGCGGGGGGGTCGAATGAGCAGTTCTTC
J gene: TRBJ2-2; V gene: TRBV21-1; CDR3 length: 11; D gene: NA; clone size: NA; CDR3 protein: CASSTAGELFF; CDR3 DNA: TGTGCCAGCAGCACTGCCGGGGAGCTGTTTTTT
J gene: TRBJ1-2; V gene: TRBV19; CDR3 length: 14; D gene: NA; clone size: NA; CDR3 protein: CASSIAVSNYGYTF; CDR3 DNA: TGTGCCAGTAGTATCGCAGTATCTAACTATGGCTACACCTTC
J gene: TRBJ2-2; V gene: TRBV6-5; CDR3 length: 15; D gene: TRBD1; clone size: NA; CDR3 protein: CASSLDRGHTGELFF; CDR3 DNA: TGTGCCAGCAGTTTGGACAGGGGTCACACCGGGGAGCTGTTTTTT
J gene: TRBJ1-2; V gene: TRBV4-2; CDR3 length: 14; D gene: NA; clone size: NA; CDR3 protein: CASSQVQVNYGYTF; CDR3 DNA: TGTGCCAGCAGCCAGGTACAGGTTAACTATGGCTACACCTTC
J gene: TRBJ2-1; V gene: TRBV6-5; CDR3 length: 16; D gene: TRBD2; clone size: NA; CDR3 protein: CASSYASGGARNEQFF; CDR3 DNA: TGTGCCAGCAGTTACGCTAGCGGGGGGGCGAGGAATGAGCAGTTCTTC
J gene: TRBJ2-3; V gene: TRBV29-1; CDR3 length: 16; D gene: TRBD2; clone size: NA; CDR3 protein: CSVSGPQRGSTDTQYF; CDR3 DNA: TGCAGCGTCTCAGGCCCCCAGCGGGGTAGCACAGATACGCAGTATTTT
J gene: TRBJ2-7; V gene: TRBV7-2; CDR3 length: 15; D gene: TRBD1; clone size: NA; CDR3 protein: CASSPRDRAGYEQYF; CDR3 DNA: TGTGCCAGCAGCCCCCGGGACAGGGCTGGATACGAGCAGTACTTC
J gene: TRBJ1-1; V gene: TRBV5-5; CDR3 length: 16; D gene: NA; clone size: NA; CDR3 protein: CASSLAVARTNTEAFF; CDR3 DNA: TGTGCCAGCAGCTTGGCCGTGGCCAGAACGAACACTGAAGCTTTCTTT
J gene: TRBJ1-6; V gene: TRBV5-6; CDR3 length: 14; D gene: NA; clone size: few; CDR3 protein: CASSYTSEVSPLHF; CDR3 DNA: TGTGCCAGCAGCTACACCTCTGAGGTTTCACCCCTCCACTTT
J gene: TRBJ1-5; V gene: TRBV2; CDR3 length: 13; D gene: TRBD1; clone size: NA; CDR3 protein: CASRGTALQPQHF; CDR3 DNA: TGTGCCAGCAGGGGGACAGCTCTTCAGCCCCAGCATTTT
J gene: TRBJ2-1; V gene: TRBV9; CDR3 length: 15; D gene: TRBD2; clone size: NA; CDR3 protein: CASSMRGGRGNEQFF; CDR3 DNA: TGTGCCAGCAGCATGCGGGGGGGCCGGGGGAATGAGCAGTTCTTC
J gene: TRBJ2-7; V gene: TRBV20-1; CDR3 length: 11; D gene: NA; clone size: NA; CDR3 protein: CSVMRSYEQYF; CDR3 DNA: TGCAGTGTTATGCGCTCCTACGAGCAGTACTTC
J gene: TRBJ2-3; V gene: TRBV20-1; CDR3 length: 11; D gene: TRBD1; clone size: NA; CDR3 protein: CRTGGTDTQYF; CDR3 DNA: TGCCGGACAGGGGGCACAGATACGCAGTATTTT
J gene: TRBJ2-7; V gene: TRBV28; CDR3 length: 15; D gene: TRBD1; clone size: NA; CDR3 protein: CASSLNRGRPSEQYF; CDR3 DNA: TGTGCCAGCAGTTTAAACAGGGGGCGGCCCTCCGAGCAGTACTTC
J gene: TRBJ2-7; V gene: TRBV11-1; CDR3 length: 14; D gene: TRBD1; clone size: NA; CDR3 protein: CASSPDRGIYEQYF; CDR3 DNA: TGTGCCAGCAGCCCCGACAGGGGGATCTACGAGCAGTACTTC
J gene: TRBJ2-5; V gene: TRBV2; CDR3 length: 14; D gene: NA; clone size: NA; CDR3 protein: CASSTGLAVETQYF; CDR3 DNA: TGTGCCAGCAGTACCGGACTGGCTGTAGAGACCCAGTACTTC
J gene: TRBJ2-7; V gene: TRBV30; CDR3 length: 16; D gene: NA; clone size: NA; CDR3 protein: CAWGGTQEVRTYEQYF; CDR3 DNA: TGTGCCTGGGGGGGGACTCAGGAGGTTAGAACCTACGAGCAGTACTTC
J gene: TRBJ2-7; V gene: TRBV5-1; CDR3 length: 16; D gene: TRBD1; clone size: NA; CDR3 protein: CASSWGKGTGDYEQYF; CDR3 DNA: TGCGCCAGCAGCTGGGGGAAGGGGACAGGGGATTACGAGCAGTACTTC
J gene: TRBJ2-7; V gene: TRBV13; CDR3 length: 17; D gene: NA; clone size: few; CDR3 protein: CASSPRGRGTSSNEQYF; CDR3 DNA: TGTGCCAGCAGCCCCCGGGGGCGGGGGACTTCCTCCAACGAGCAGTACTTC
J gene: TRBJ2-3; V gene: TRBV5-1; CDR3 length: 13; D gene: TRBD1; clone size: NA; CDR3 protein: CASSLDQGATQYF; CDR3 DNA: TGCGCCAGCAGCTTGGACCAGGGGGCTACGCAGTATTTT